This T cell receptor (beta chain) originates from a study of blood T cell repertoires in COVID-19 (dated by TCRdb to 2020 to 2022). Regarding the research as a whole: Samples from collaborators originated in the United States, Italy and Spain and spanned both the acute and convalescent phases of COVID-19. Where HLA class I and class II types were available, the types were taken from metadata supplied by the sample provider, not from assay-based typing. A de-identified subject ID, COVID-19 status, age in years and sex were almost always included in the sample metadata. The prospective study material was composed of cDNA or gDNA derived from T cells, B-cell-depleted T cells, or PBMCs. The samples were drawn from two sources: the first 160 participants of the ongoing ImmuneRACE study, and fewer than 1,500 subjects contributed by 6 global collaborators. Deeply sampled blood TCRbeta repertoires from subjects exposed to, actively infected with, or recovered from COVID-19 were included in the dataset. The repertoires were released in a freely available public database intended as a resource for research on the immune response to SARS-CoV-2. Study-level results and caveats: The quantity of clinical and demographic metadata differed by source and by participant and was supplied without curation.

Remarks on this clone: Its antigen remains unidentified. Qualities for individual bases were not recorded, and no much larger clone is one base off.

From a lookup of the germline V gene, CDR1 and CDR2 are SGHRS and YFSETQ. The CDR3 has 15 amino acids, counting the end cysteine and phenylalanine. The sequence is cut down to CDR3 DNA, 45 bases in frame from base 1. V ends up 4 bases short and J 1 base short, with an unmatched junction base count of 8. Each collaborating institution followed its own protocols to collect whole blood in K2EDTA tubes. Collaborator samples were shipped for TCRbeta analysis as frozen whole blood, isolated PBMCs, or DNA extracted from either sample type. TCRbeta CDR3 regions were amplified from genomic DNA by means of the immunoSEQ Assay, a bias-controlled multiplex PCR. From the authors' description of their analysis: Nucleated cell counts per sample were estimated from amplification of reference gene primers within the assay. To quantify the absolute abundance of each unique TCRbeta CDR3 rearrangement, sequence reads were collapsed and filtered. For each sample, productive Simpson clonality was calculated as the square root of Simpson's diversity index over productive rearrangements. In TCRdb, the immuneACCESS table is reduced to in-frame sequences with V and J assigned. These tables do not hold every clone; where another copy was compared, an unresolved V gene accounts for under half, and the others remain unexplained. D and trimming were read from the DNA, whereas the V and J calls and clone size are those reported in that table. Across this sample there are some 90,000 clones, with approximately 86% seen only once. The top ten clones comprise around 19% of the sample.

This chain is built from TRBV5-1 and TRBJ2-7; TRBD1 fits 7 bases in the junction. The clonotype originates from a woman aged 80 or over with acute or convalescent COVID-19. Sequenced material: peripheral blood. The CDR3: CASSRGGGKSYEQYF. DNA sequence: TGCGCCAGCAGCCGAGGGGGCGGAAAATCCTACGAGCAGTACTTC.